This T cell receptor (beta chain) was obtained from a study of blood T cell repertoires in COVID-19. Across the study: Italy, Spain and the United States were the sources of the convalescent and acute COVID-19 samples. PBMCs, B-cell-depleted T cells, or T cells were the source of the cDNA or gDNA that made up the material.

Under the authors' procedure: By means of reference gene primer amplification, nucleated cell counts were estimated. The table came from immunoSEQ multiplex PCR; TCRdb's copy has only in-frame clones and leaves some out. V, J and clone size are taken as reported in that table, and D and trimming were inferred from the DNA itself. The data contain fewer than 200,000 clones, approximately 86% of them singletons. This clone was observed once. The TCR originated in a woman aged 50 to 65 with acute or convalescent COVID-19. Sequenced material: peripheral blood.

In nucleotides, the CDR3 is TGTGCCAGCAGTTACGGACTAGCGGGGGACCTAGATACGCAGTATTTT. It codes for CASSYGLAGDLDTQYF. This chain joins TRBV6-2 or TRBV6-3 and TRBJ2-3; TRBD2 matches at 13 bases. V gave up 2 bases and J gave up 5 bases; unmatched junction bases: 4. There are 16 residues in the CDR3. Germline CDR1 reads MNHEY; CDR2 reads SVGEGT.